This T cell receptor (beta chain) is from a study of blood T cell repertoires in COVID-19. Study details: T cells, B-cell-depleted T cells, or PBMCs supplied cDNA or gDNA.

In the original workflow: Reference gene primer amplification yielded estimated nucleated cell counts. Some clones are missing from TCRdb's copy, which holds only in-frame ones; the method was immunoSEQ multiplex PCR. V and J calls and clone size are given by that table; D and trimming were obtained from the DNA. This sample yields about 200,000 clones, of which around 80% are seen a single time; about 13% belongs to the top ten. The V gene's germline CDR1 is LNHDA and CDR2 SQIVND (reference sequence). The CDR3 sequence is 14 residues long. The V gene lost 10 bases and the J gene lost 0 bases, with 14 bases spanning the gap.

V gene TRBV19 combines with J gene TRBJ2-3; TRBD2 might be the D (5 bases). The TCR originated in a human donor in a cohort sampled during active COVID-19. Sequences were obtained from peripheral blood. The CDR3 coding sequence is TGTGCCACCCGGGGATTTCTTAGCACAGATACGCAGTATTTT. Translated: CATRGFLSTDTQYF.